Listed here are 28 T cell receptor beta chains from one sample, sequenced in a study of blood T cells in healthy people across ages. Primers used in a second PCR of roughly 6 to 11 cycles were a sample-barcoded 5' primer and a J-beta primer mix. MiXCR was run by TCRdb on the 5' RACE reads, yielding one entry per CDR3 protein. The table lists over a million distinct CDR3 sequences, 42% of them singletons, with 7.9% in the top ten. Sequenced input: blood. These receptors were obtained from a woman aged 18 to 35 in good health.

The sample holds a few counts of this clonotype. This sequence joins TRBV7-9 and TRBJ2-7; D unclear. V lost 5 bases to trimming and J lost 2 bases, with 10 bases between them. Germline assignment: CDR1 SEHNR and CDR2 FQNEAQ (reference sequence). The CDR3 has 13 residues. The CDR3 protein is CASSQIVAYEQYF. The CDR3 DNA follows: TGTGCCAGCAGCCAGATAGTGGCCTACGAGCAGTACTTC.

The rearrangement uses TRBV7-9 and TRBJ1-2, with D tentatively TRBD1 (5 bases). From germline, CDR1 is SEHNR and CDR2 FQNEAQ (reference sequence). The V end lost 11 bases, the J end lost 13 bases, and 11 bases lay between the germline ends. This CDR3 comprises 8 residues. CDR3 region: CALGGTTF. The CDR3 DNA sequence: TGTGCCTTGGGGGGGACCACCTTC.

The CDR3 sequence is CASSQGRPPGDIQYF. CDR3 sequence (DNA): TGCGCCAGCAGCCAGGGGCGCCCCCCGGGTGACATTCAGTACTTC. The rearrangement links TRBV5-1 to TRBJ2-5; tentatively, D is TRBD1 (6 bases). The J call may be wrong; the DNA end is better matched by TRBJ2-4. Germline assignment: CDR1 SGHRS and CDR2 YFSETQ. The CDR3 spans 15 residues.

V usage is TRBV9 and J usage is TRBJ1-2; D possibly corresponds to TRBD1 (5 bases). CDR3 length: 15 residues. With 0 bases removed from V and 2 bases from J, the gap between germline ends came to 11 bases. Germline V gives CDR1 SGDLS, CDR2 YYNGEE. CDR3 nucleotide sequence: TGTGCCAGCAGCGTAGATCGGGACTGGAACTATGGCTACACCTTC. It encodes CASSVDRDWNYGYTF.

The chain is built from TRBV3-1 and TRBJ2-1; the match to TRBD2 covers 7 bases. Trimming at V came to 2 bases and at J to 6 bases, leaving 7 bases not matched to a gene. CDR3 length: 15 residues. Germline assignment: CDR1 LGHDT and CDR2 YNNKEL (reference sequence). CDR3 in amino acids: CASSQNGGGTNEQFF. CDR3 sequence (DNA): TGTGCCAGCAGCCAAAACGGCGGGGGAACCAATGAGCAGTTCTTC.

In its sample, this clonotype was seen a few times. The V and J genes are TRBV30 and TRBJ2-7; no clear D gene. This CDR3 contains 11 residues. Trimming left V 0 bases short and J 6 bases short, with 6 bases between. Per germline, CDR1 GTSNPN and CDR2 SVGIG (reference sequence). In DNA, the CDR3 is TGTGCCTGGAGTGTAGCTAGCGAGCAGTACTTC. It encodes CAWSVASEQYF.

Regarding this clonotype: This may come from a read error, since a much larger clone is one base off. V and J are TRBV11-2 and TRBJ1-2; D is unresolved. The CDR3 runs to 13 residues. CDR1 SGHAT and CDR2 FQNNGV come from the germline V gene. CDR3 region: CASSWTENYSYTF. DNA for the CDR3: TGTGCCAGCAGCTGGACGGAGAACTATAGCTACACCTTC.

This clonotype was recorded a few times. The chain carries TRBV29-1 and TRBJ1-2, with no clear D. CDR3 length: 8 residues. Germline V gene data show CDR1 as SQVTM and CDR2 as ANQGSEA. V was pared by 5 bases and J by 5 bases, with 0 bases between. The CDR3 protein is CSVYGYTF. The DNA of the CDR3 is TGCAGCGTTTATGGCTACACCTTC.

This rearrangement joins TRBV6-1 to TRBJ2-7; 8 nucleotides agree with TRBD1. CDR1 is MNHNS and CDR2 is SASEGT in the germline V gene. Losses at the gene ends were 6 bases for V and 3 bases for J; bases not matched to a gene: 13. CDR3 length equals 16 residues. Here the CDR3 reads CASSEPGGAFGYEQYF. The DNA for the CDR3 is TGTGCCAGCAGCGAACCAGGGGGCGCTTTCGGCTACGAGCAGTACTTC.

This clonotype was recorded a few times. The chain joins TRBV6-1 to TRBJ2-7; 7 bases map to TRBD1. The CDR3 runs 14 residues. The ends lost 7 bases at V and 2 bases at J; junction bases unmatched: 8. Germline values: CDR1 MNHNS, CDR2 SASEGT. The CDR3 loop is CASIGTEGTYEQYF. The DNA for the CDR3 is TGTGCCAGCATTGGGACAGAGGGGACCTACGAGCAGTACTTC.

The rearrangement uses TRBV20-1 and TRBJ2-1, with TRBD1 matching over 7 bases. This CDR3 has 13 amino acids. V was pared by 6 bases and J by 8 bases, with 10 bases of the junction left unmatched. CDR1 is DFQATT, CDR2 SNEGSKA, per germline (reference sequence). CDR3 amino acids: CSAPGQSVHEQFF. Here the CDR3 DNA reads TGCAGTGCGCCGGGACAGAGTGTCCATGAGCAGTTCTTC.

The chain has TRBV9 and TRBJ2-7, with TRBD2 matching over 8 bases. The germline gives CDR1 SGDLS, CDR2 YYNGEE. V shed 5 bases and J 1 base; nucleotides not matched to a gene: 5. The CDR3 is 14 amino acids. The CDR3 DNA follows: TGTGCCAGCAGTTTGGGACTAGAATCCTACGAGCAGTACTTC. Translating it yields CASSLGLESYEQYF.

V and J are TRBV20-1 and TRBJ1-5, with D possibly TRBD1 on 5 matching bases. Germline loops: CDR1 DFQATT, CDR2 SNEGSKA (reference sequence). There are 13 residues in the CDR3. The CDR3 is CGAGGGSNQPQHF. As DNA, the CDR3 is TGCGGCGCCGGTGGGGGTTCCAATCAGCCCCAGCATTTT.

This clonotype occurred a few times. The chain couples TRBV28 to TRBJ2-3; 11 bases line up with TRBD1. Trimming cost V 4 bases and J 0 bases; bases outside gene matches: 3. The CDR3 sequence is 16 residues long. Germline CDR1 and CDR2: MDHEN and SYDVKM. CDR3 residues: CASSWDRGASTDTQYF. The CDR3 DNA reads as TGTGCCAGCAGTTGGGACAGGGGGGCGAGCACAGATACGCAGTATTTT.

The rearrangement links TRBV20-1 to TRBJ2-1; D is unclear. The germline gives CDR1 DFQATT, CDR2 SNEGSKA (reference sequence). Trimming took off 1 base at V and 3 bases at J, with 13 bases between the two ends. The CDR3 sequence is 15 residues long. The CDR3 region is CSARGLDGNYNEQFF. The DNA for the CDR3 is TGCAGTGCTAGAGGCCTGGACGGTAACTACAATGAGCAGTTCTTC.

V usage is TRBV6-5 and J usage is TRBJ1-6; D perhaps matches TRBD1 (6 bases). Trimming took off 10 bases at V and 9 bases at J, with 13 bases between the two ends. This CDR3 is 12 amino acids long. Looked up from germline, CDR1 is MNHEY and CDR2 is SVGAGI. The CDR3 spells CATKQGGSPLHF. Written as DNA, the CDR3 is TGTGCCACCAAGCAAGGGGGTTCACCCCTCCACTTT.

The chain carries TRBV6-2 or TRBV6-3 and TRBJ2-5, with 7 bases aligning to TRBD2. The CDR3 length is 15 residues. V was pared by 6 bases and J by 4 bases, with 11 bases of the junction left unmatched. Germline lookup yields CDR1 MNHEY and CDR2 SVGEGT. CDR3 DNA: TGTGCCAGCAGAGCCCGCCGGGACTACCGAGAGACCCAGTACTTC. The encoded protein is CASRARRDYRETQYF.

The chain carries TRBV7-9 and TRBJ2-6, with D hard to call. The CDR3 consists of 14 residues. Germline V lookup: CDR1 SEHNR, CDR2 FQNEAQ (reference sequence). The V and J ends lost 1 base and 2 bases respectively, with 3 bases between them. The CDR3 is CASSLEPGANVLTF. CDR3 sequence (DNA): TGTGCCAGCAGCTTAGAGCCTGGGGCCAACGTCCTGACTTTC.

The chain is built from TRBV21-1 and TRBJ2-7. TRBV21-1 is assigned pseudogene status. This CDR3 has 10 amino acids. The CDR3 nucleotides are TGTGCCAGCAGCAACTTAGAGCAGTACTTC. Translation: CASSNLEQYF.

V gene TRBV20-1 combines with J gene TRBJ2-3; 13 positions agree with TRBD2. Germline V gene data show CDR1 as DFQATT and CDR2 as SNEGSKA (reference sequence). After removal of 2 bases from V and 7 bases from J, the junction contained 12 bases not matched to a gene. The CDR3 length is 17 residues. The CDR3 DNA reads as TGCAGTGCTAGACATCGGACTAGCGGGGGAACCAGATATACGCAGTATTTT. Its translation is CSARHRTSGGTRYTQYF.

This clonotype was found once. The chain is built from TRBV19 and TRBJ2-3; D unclear. Germline CDR1 and CDR2: LNHDA and SQIVND (reference sequence). Trimming shortened V by 7 bases and J by 6 bases, and 20 bases separated the two germline ends. The CDR3 consists of 15 residues. DNA for the CDR3: TGTGCCAGTATGGCATCGGCAGTTCCCGCTGATACGCAGTATTTT. This sequence encodes CASMASAVPADTQYF.

In this sample, this clonotype turned up many times. The chain carries TRBV10-3 and TRBJ2-7, with D possibly matching TRBD1 (8 bases). Trimming removed 7 bases at V and 3 bases at J, with 16 bases between. The CDR3 runs to 14 residues. Germline values: CDR1 ENHRY, CDR2 SYGVKD. The CDR3: CAITSDREGYEQYF. The CDR3 DNA reads TGTGCCATCACCTCGGACAGGGAGGGCTACGAGCAGTACTTC.

The chain employs TRBV7-9 and TRBJ2-7, with TRBD2 identical over 13 bases. Per germline, CDR1 SEHNR and CDR2 FQNEAQ (reference sequence). This CDR3 has 17 residues. V shed 5 bases, J shed 2 bases, and the junction held 9 bases outside the gene matches. The CDR3 bases are TGTGCCAGCAGCAACGGGACTAGCGGGATTGTAACCTACGAGCAGTACTTC. Its translation: CASSNGTSGIVTYEQYF.

V gene TRBV24-1 combines with J gene TRBJ2-5, with a possible D match to TRBD2 (6 bases). The J call may be mistaken, given a closer DNA end match to TRBJ2-7. CDR1 and CDR2 (germline): KGHDR, SFDVKD. The CDR3 sequence is 13 residues long. CDR3 in amino acids: CATSDLPGGEQYF. The CDR3 DNA reads as TGTGCCACCAGTGATTTACCCGGGGGCGAGCAGTACTTC.

The chain employs TRBV3-1 and TRBJ1-2; D remains ambiguous. The V gene's germline CDR1 is LGHDT and CDR2 YNNKEL (reference sequence). The CDR3 is 14 residues long. The germline V and J ends were trimmed by 1 base and 13 bases, with 19 bases remaining between them. In DNA, the CDR3 is TGTGCCAGCAGCCAAGCAGGCTTGCCTGAAAGTGGCACCTTC. Translated: CASSQAGLPESGTF.

This clonotype was observed a few times. This chain connects TRBV20-1 to TRBJ2-1; TRBD2 aligns across 8 bases. This CDR3 has 17 amino acids. Trimming at V came to 1 base and at J to 2 bases, leaving 10 bases not matched to a gene. Germline values: CDR1 DFQATT, CDR2 SNEGSKA (reference sequence). CDR3 loop: CSARVSSGAWTYNEQFF. The CDR3 nucleotides are TGCAGTGCTAGAGTCAGTAGCGGGGCATGGACCTACAATGAGCAGTTCTTC.

V and J are TRBV12-3 or TRBV12-4 and TRBJ1-2; D not resolved. Trimming shortened V by 5 bases and J by 4 bases, and 11 bases separated the two germline ends. The CDR3 runs to 13 residues. The CDR3, as DNA: TGTGCCAGCAGTATTCAGGCTGTCTATGGCTACACCTTC. Translating it yields CASSIQAVYGYTF.

This clonotype was detected only a few times. V usage is TRBV6-6 and J usage is TRBJ2-7; D is ambiguous. The CDR3 runs 14 residues. Germline values: CDR1 MNHNY, CDR2 SVGAGI (reference sequence). Trimming took off 5 bases at V and 3 bases at J, with 14 bases between the two ends. CDR3 residues: CASSPALARYEQYF. CDR3 nucleotides: TGTGCCAGCAGTCCTGCTCTTGCCCGCTACGAGCAGTACTTC.